One and the same sample provided the 17 T cell receptor beta chains below, sequenced in a study of regulatory T cells in long-lasting Graves disease (dated by TCRdb to the early 2020s). Library creation used multiplex PCR. Instrument used: Illumina HiSeq 4000. TCR beta libraries were built with iRepertoire HTBI primers and Arm-PCR amplification of CDR3 regions. TCRdb itself trimmed the public reads at Q25 with fastp, ran MiXCR and retained productive beta chains. Entries that share a CDR3 protein sequence are merged under the most common genes and DNA. The sample includes approximately 540,000 distinct CDR3 sequences, with more than 10% observed a single time. Of the sample, more than 8% falls within the top ten clones. The time point label, as the study defines it: newly diagnosed GD, antithyroid drugs for less than 3 months. RNA was extracted from PBMCs in TRIzol for both TCR sequencing and RNA sequencing.

These same data were also listed under a study on T cells in Graves' hyperthyroidism and ophthalmopathy.

Source: peripheral blood mononuclear cells (PBMCs), taken at new diagnosis, from a patient treated with antithyroid drugs. These TCRs come from a woman between 25 and 40 years old with Graves disease. Donor details come from another sample of the same person, matched by shared clones.

The chain is built from TRBV29-1 and TRBJ2-1; 9 bases map to TRBD1. V shed 7 bases, J shed 6 bases, and the junction held 10 bases outside the gene matches. The CDR3 consists of 14 residues. The germline V gene has CDR1 SQVTM and CDR2 ANQGSEA. CDR3 loop: CSAASGTGSNEQFF. The CDR3, as DNA: TGCAGCGCCGCCTCCGGGACAGGGTCCAATGAGCAGTTCTTC.

V and J are TRBV19 and TRBJ1-1; D not resolved. CDR1 is LNHDA, CDR2 SQIVND, per germline (reference sequence). This CDR3 is built from 13 residues. The ends were cut back, 7 bases at V and 0 bases at J, with 9 bases in the middle. Here the CDR3 DNA reads TGTGCCAGTAAAATCGGCCTGAACACTGAAGCTTTCTTT. It encodes CASKIGLNTEAFF. Variable domain in full (rest from reference TRBV19 and TRBJ1-1): DGGITQSPKYLFRKEGQNVTLSCEQNLNHDAMYWYRQDPGQGLRLIYYSQIVNDFQKGDIAEGYSVSREKKESFPLTVTSAQKNPTAFYLCASKIGLNTEAFFGQGTRLTVV.

The chain couples TRBV28 to TRBJ1-3, with D possibly TRBD1 on 5 matching bases. CDR3 length equals 17 residues. Between the trimmed V and J ends, which lost 5 bases and 0 bases, there was a span of 17 bases. The germline CDR1 and CDR2 sequences are MDHEN and SYDVKM. This CDR3 reads CASSPIGGQLSGNTIYF. The DNA for the CDR3 is TGTGCCAGCAGTCCCATTGGGGGTCAACTCTCTGGAAACACCATATATTTT.

This clonotype was observed at least ten times. The rearrangement links TRBV6-5 to TRBJ2-2; D uncertain. This CDR3 region has 16 residues. Germline-derived CDR1 and CDR2 are MNHEY and SVGAGI. V gave up 2 bases and J gave up 4 bases, with 14 bases separating them. DNA of the CDR3: TGTGCCAGCAGTTACATCCACTTTCCGACCACCGGGGAGCTGTTTTTT. It specifies CASSYIHFPTTGELFF.

This clonotype has a count of ten or more. This chain connects TRBV12-3 or TRBV12-4 to TRBJ1-2, with a possible D match to TRBD1 (6 bases). V was cut by 2 bases and J by 4 bases, with 11 bases left in between. The CDR3 is 14 residues long. For the CDR3, the DNA is TGTGCCAGCAGTTTATCGGGGGCTGGCTATGGCTACACCTTC. This encodes CASSLSGAGYGYTF.

This clonotype was found many times. The chain combines TRBV6-1 with TRBJ1-2; D gene unclear. V lost 1 base, J lost 7 bases, and 10 bases lay in between. The CDR3 consists of 13 residues. Germline CDR1 is MNHNS and CDR2 is SASEGT. CDR3 loop: CASSEGEGRGYTF. The DNA for the CDR3 is TGTGCCAGCAGTGAAGGGGAAGGACGTGGCTACACCTTC.

On this clonotype: A much larger clone differs from this one at a single base, so this may be a read error. V is TRBV29-1 and J is TRBJ2-3; TRBD2 matches 9 bases. The V gene's germline CDR1 is SQVTM and CDR2 ANQGSEA. Germline trimming cut 4 bases from V and 5 bases from J; bases unmatched to any gene: 7. The CDR3 consists of 14 residues. This CDR3 reads CSVALTSGQDTQYF. The CDR3 DNA sequence: TGCAGCGTTGCCCTGACTAGCGGACAAGATACGCAGTATTTT.

In this sample, this clonotype turned up many times. Sequence at one end of the junction differs from germline and may be a read error. The chain combines TRBV6-5 with TRBJ2-1; 8 bases are a match to TRBD2. CDR1 and CDR2 (germline): MNHEY, SVGAGI. This CDR3 has 19 amino acids. In nucleotides, the CDR3 is TGTGCCAGCAGCTACTCAGCGGGAGCCTTTGGTGGGACCTACAATGAGCAGTTCTTC. Translated: CASSYSAGAFGGTYNEQFF.

This clonotype appeared many times. This chain links TRBV3-1 with TRBJ1-2; D gene uncertain. Germline-derived CDR1 and CDR2 are LGHDT and YNNKEL (reference sequence). Trimming removed 0 bases from V and 8 bases from J, with 16 bases in between. CDR3 size: 15 residues. The CDR3 sequence is CASSQEGLNHGGYTF. The CDR3 region has the DNA TGTGCCAGCAGCCAAGAGGGATTGAATCACGGGGGCTACACCTTC.

The chain carries TRBV27 and TRBJ2-1; D gene unclear. The CDR3 has 15 amino acids. V shed 7 bases and J shed 0 bases, with 13 bases lying between them. The germline V gene has CDR1 MNHEY and CDR2 SMNVEV (reference sequence). CDR3 loop: CASTKTTSSYNEQFF. In nucleotides, the CDR3 is TGTGCCAGCACCAAAACCACGAGCTCCTACAATGAGCAGTTCTTC.

The chain recombines TRBV4-3 with TRBJ1-4; 9 nucleotides match TRBD1. Per the germline V gene, CDR1 is LGHNA and CDR2 is YSLEER. V gave up 3 bases and J gave up 5 bases; unmatched junction bases: 4. The CDR3 extends over 15 amino acids. CDR3 in DNA: TGCGCCAGCAGCCAGGGACAGGGAAGAAATGAAAAACTGTTTTTT. Its protein product is CASSQGQGRNEKLFF.

Worth noting for this clonotype: A much larger clonotype is one base distant, so this may be a read error. V gene TRBV5-4 combines with J gene TRBJ2-2; 7 bases map to TRBD1. The V and J ends lost 4 bases and 3 bases, in that order; junction bases with no gene match: 3. Per the germline V gene, CDR1 is SGHNT and CDR2 is YYREEE (reference sequence). This CDR3 region has 14 residues. CDR3 sequence (DNA): TGTGCCAGCAGCCCTACAGGGGACACCGGGGAGCTGTTTTTT. Amino acids: CASSPTGDTGELFF.

The sample holds many counts of this clonotype. The chain recombines TRBV30 with TRBJ1-2, with a weak D call TRBD1 (5 bases). Germline assignment: CDR1 GTSNPN and CDR2 SVGIG (reference sequence). CDR3 length: 13 amino acids. Trimming removed 1 base from V and 7 bases from J, with 13 bases in between. CDR3 protein: CAWSGGGAGGYTF. The CDR3, as DNA: TGTGCCTGGAGTGGTGGCGGGGCTGGTGGCTACACCTTC.

A word on this clonotype: This may stem from a read error, because a much larger clone lies one nucleotide away. The genes are TRBV12-3 or TRBV12-4 and TRBJ2-5; D call uncertain. This CDR3 contains 13 residues. V was clipped by 4 bases and J by 5 bases, with 11 bases between them. Here the CDR3 DNA reads TGTGCCAGCAGTTCGTTTCTGTGGGAGACCCAGTACTTC. Its protein product is CASSSFLWETQYF.

This clonotype was recorded many times. V usage is TRBV24-1 and J usage is TRBJ2-4, with TRBD2 identical over 9 bases. The CDR3 length is 17 residues. CDR1 is KGHDR, CDR2 SFDVKD, per germline. The V and J ends lost 5 bases and 0 bases, in that order; junction bases with no gene match: 7. The CDR3 reads CATSAGSGGLAKNIQYF. The CDR3 DNA sequence: TGTGCCACCAGTGCGGGTAGCGGGGGCCTAGCCAAAAACATTCAGTACTTC.

There are a few counts of this clonotype. The chain is built from TRBV15 and TRBJ2-7; perhaps TRBD1 as D (5 bases). CDR1 is LNHNV, CDR2 YYDKDF, per germline (reference sequence). V lost 3 bases and J lost 6, with 15 bases in between. There are 14 residues in the CDR3. The CDR3 sequence is CATSSGRVGREQYF. CDR3 bases: TGTGCCACCAGCAGCGGCAGGGTCGGTCGCGAGCAGTACTTC.

This clonotype was recorded at least ten times. This chain joins TRBV28 and TRBJ2-7, with 10 bases lining up with TRBD2. The CDR3 covers 14 residues. V lost 5 bases, J lost 5 bases, and 6 bases stayed unmatched. Per the germline V gene, CDR1 is MDHEN and CDR2 is SYDVKM. The DNA for the CDR3 is TGTGCCAGCAGTATCCTAGCGGGAGTGGACGAGCAGTACTTC. Amino acid sequence: CASSILAGVDEQYF.